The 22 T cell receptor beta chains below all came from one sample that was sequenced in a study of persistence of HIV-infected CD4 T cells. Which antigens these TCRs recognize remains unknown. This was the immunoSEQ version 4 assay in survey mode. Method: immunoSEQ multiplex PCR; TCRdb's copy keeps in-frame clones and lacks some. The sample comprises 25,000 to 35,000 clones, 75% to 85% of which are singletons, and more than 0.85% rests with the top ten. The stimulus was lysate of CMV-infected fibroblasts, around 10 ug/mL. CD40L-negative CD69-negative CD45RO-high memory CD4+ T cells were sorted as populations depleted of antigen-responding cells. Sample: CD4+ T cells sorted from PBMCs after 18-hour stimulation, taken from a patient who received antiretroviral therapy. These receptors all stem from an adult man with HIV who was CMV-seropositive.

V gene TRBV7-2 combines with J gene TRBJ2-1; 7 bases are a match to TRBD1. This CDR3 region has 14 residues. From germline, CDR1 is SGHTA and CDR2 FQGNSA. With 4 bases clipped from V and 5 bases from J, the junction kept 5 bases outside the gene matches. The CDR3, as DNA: TGTGCCAGCAGCTATTGGACAGGCAACAATGAGCAGTTCTTC. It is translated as CASSYWTGNNEQFF.

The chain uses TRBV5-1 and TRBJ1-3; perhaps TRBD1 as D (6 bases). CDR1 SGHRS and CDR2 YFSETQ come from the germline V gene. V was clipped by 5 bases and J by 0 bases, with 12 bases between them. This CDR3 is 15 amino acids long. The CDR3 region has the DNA TGCGCCAGCAGAGCCACAGGGAGCTCTGGAAACACCATATATTTT. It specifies CASRATGSSGNTIYF.

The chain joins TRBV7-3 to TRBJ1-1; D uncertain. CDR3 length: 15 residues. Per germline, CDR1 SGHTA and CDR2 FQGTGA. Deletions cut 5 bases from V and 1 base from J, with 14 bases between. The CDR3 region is CASSPSGAENTEAFF. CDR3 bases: TGTGCCAGCAGCCCTTCGGGAGCGGAGAACACTGAAGCTTTCTTT.

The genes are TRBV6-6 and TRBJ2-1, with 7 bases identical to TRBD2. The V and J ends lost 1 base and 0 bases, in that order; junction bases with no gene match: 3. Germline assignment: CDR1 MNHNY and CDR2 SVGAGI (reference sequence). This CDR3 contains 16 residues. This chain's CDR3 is CASSYFIAGSYNEQFF. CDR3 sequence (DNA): TGTGCCAGCAGTTACTTTATAGCGGGCTCCTACAATGAGCAGTTCTTC.

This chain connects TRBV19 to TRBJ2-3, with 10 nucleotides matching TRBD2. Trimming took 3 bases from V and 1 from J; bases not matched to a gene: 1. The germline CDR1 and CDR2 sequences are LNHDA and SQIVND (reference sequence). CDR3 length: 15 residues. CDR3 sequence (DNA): TGTGCCAGTAGTATCGGGACTAGCGGCACAGATACGCAGTATTTT. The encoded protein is CASSIGTSGTDTQYF.

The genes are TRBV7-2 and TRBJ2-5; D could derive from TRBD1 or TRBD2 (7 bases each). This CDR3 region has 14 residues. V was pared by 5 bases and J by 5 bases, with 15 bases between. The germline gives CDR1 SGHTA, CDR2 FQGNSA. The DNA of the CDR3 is TGTGCCAGCAGCCCCCAGGGGGGGTCGGAGACCCAGTACTTC. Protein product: CASSPQGGSETQYF.

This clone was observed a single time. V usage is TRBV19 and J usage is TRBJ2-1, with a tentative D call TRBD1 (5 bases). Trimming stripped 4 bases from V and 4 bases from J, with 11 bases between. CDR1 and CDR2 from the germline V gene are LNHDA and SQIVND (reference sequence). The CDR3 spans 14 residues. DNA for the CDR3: TGTGCCAGTAGTACGTCGACAGCTTACAATGAGCAGTTCTTC. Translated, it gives CASSTSTAYNEQFF.

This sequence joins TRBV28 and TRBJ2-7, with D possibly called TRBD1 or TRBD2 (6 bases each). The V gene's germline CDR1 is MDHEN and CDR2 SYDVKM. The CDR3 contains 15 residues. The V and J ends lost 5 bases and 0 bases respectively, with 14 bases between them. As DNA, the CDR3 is TGTGCCAGCAGTCAAGGGGGGATGAGCTCCTACGAGCAGTACTTC. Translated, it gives CASSQGGMSSYEQYF.

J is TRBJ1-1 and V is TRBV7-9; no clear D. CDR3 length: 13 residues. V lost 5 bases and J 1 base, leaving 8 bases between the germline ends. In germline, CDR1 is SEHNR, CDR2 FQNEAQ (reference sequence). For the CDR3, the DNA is TGTGCCAGCAGCCTTTCCTGGAACACTGAAGCTTTCTTT. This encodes CASSLSWNTEAFF.

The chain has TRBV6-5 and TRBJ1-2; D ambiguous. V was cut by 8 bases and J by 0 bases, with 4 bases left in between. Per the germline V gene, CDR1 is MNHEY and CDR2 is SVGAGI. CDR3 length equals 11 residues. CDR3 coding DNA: TGTGCCAGCGCGGCTAACTATGGCTACACCTTC. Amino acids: CASAANYGYTF.

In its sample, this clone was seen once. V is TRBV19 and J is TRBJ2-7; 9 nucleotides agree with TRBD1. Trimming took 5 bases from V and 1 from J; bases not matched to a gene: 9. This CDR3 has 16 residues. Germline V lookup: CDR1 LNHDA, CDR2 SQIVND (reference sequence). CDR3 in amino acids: CASSPTGTGSSYEQYF. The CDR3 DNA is TGTGCCAGTAGTCCCACCGGGACAGGGTCATCCTACGAGCAGTACTTC.

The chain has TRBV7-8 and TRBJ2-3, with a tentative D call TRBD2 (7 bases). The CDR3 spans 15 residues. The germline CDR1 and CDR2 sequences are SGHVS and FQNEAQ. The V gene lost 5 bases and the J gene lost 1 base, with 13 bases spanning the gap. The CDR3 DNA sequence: TGTGCCAGCAGCCGCACGGGGGGCCGCACAGATACGCAGTATTTT. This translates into CASSRTGGRTDTQYF. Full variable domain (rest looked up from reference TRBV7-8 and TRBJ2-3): GAGVSQSPRYKVAKRGQDVALRCDPISGHVSLFWYQQALGQGPEFLTYFQNEAQLDKSGLPSDRFFAERPEGSVSTLKIQRTQQEDSAVYLCASSRTGGRTDTQYFGPGTRLTVL.

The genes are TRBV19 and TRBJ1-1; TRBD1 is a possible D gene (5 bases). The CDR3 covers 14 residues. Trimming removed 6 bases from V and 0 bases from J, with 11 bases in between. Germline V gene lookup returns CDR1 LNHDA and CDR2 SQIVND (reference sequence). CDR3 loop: CASSERGLNTEAFF. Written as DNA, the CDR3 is TGTGCCAGTAGCGAGAGGGGACTGAACACTGAAGCTTTCTTT.

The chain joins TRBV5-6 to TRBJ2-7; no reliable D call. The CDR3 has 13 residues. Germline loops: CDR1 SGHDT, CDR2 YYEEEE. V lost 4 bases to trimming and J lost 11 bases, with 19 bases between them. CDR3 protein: CASSLTVSEAKYF. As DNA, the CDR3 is TGTGCCAGCAGCCTAACCGTCTCCGAGGCGAAGTACTTC.

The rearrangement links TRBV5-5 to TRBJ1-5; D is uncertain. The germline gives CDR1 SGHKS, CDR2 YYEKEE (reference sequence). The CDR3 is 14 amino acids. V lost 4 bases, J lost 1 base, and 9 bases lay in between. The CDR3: CASSPVLSNQPQHF. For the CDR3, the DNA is TGTGCCAGCAGCCCGGTCCTAAGCAATCAGCCCCAGCATTTT.

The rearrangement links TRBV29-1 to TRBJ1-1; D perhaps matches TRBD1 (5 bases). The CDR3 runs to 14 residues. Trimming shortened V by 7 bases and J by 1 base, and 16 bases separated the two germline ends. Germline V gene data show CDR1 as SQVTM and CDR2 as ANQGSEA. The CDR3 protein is CSAPKGDGNTEAFF. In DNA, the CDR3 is TGCAGCGCCCCCAAAGGGGACGGGAACACTGAAGCTTTCTTT.

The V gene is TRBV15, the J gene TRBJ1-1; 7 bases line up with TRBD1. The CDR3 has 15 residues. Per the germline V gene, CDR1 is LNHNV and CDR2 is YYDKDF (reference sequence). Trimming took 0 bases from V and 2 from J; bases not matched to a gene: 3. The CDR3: CATSREVGGNTEAFF. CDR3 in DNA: TGTGCCACCAGCAGAGAGGTAGGGGGCAACACTGAAGCTTTCTTT.

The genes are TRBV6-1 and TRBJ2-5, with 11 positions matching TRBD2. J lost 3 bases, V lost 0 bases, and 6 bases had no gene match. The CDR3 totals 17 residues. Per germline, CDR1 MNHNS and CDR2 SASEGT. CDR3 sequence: CASSEAITSGGEETQYF. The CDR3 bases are TGTGCCAGCAGTGAAGCCATTACTAGCGGGGGAGAAGAGACCCAGTACTTC.

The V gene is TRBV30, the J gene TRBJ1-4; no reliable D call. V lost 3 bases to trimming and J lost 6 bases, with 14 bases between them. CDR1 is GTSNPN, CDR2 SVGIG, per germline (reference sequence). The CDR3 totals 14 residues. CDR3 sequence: CAWSLGGSDEKLFF. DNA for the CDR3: TGTGCCTGGAGCCTGGGAGGTTCCGATGAAAAACTGTTTTTT. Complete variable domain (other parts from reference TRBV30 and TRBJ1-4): SQTIHQWPATLVQPVGSPLSLECTVEGTSNPNLYWYRQAAGRGLQLLFYSVGIGQISSEVPQNLSASRPQDRQFILSSKKLLLSDSGFYLCAWSLGGSDEKLFFGSGTQLSVL.

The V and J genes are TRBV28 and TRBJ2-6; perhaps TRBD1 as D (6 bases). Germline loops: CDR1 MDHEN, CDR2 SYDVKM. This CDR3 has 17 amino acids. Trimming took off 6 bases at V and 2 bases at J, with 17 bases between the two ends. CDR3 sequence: CASSLQGTVAGANVLTF. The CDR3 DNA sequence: TGTGCCAGCAGCCTACAGGGAACGGTCGCTGGGGCCAACGTCCTGACTTTC.

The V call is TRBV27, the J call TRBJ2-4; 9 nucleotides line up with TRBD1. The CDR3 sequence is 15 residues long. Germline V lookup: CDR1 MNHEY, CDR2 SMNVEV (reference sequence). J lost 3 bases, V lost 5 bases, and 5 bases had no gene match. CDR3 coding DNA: TGTGCCAGCAGTACAGGGGGCTTGGGCAAAAACATTCAGTACTTC. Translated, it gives CASSTGGLGKNIQYF.

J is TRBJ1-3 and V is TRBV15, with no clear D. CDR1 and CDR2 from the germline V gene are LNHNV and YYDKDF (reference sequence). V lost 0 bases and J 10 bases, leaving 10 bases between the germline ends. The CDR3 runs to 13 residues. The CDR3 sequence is CATSRDLTKTIYF. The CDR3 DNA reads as TGTGCCACCAGCAGAGATTTGACTAAAACCATATATTTT.